This is a list of T cell receptor beta chains from one sample in a study of T cells after yellow fever vaccination. TCRdb re-called the 5' RACE reads through MiXCR, storing one row per CDR3 protein. The sample includes 300,000 to 450,000 distinct CDR3 sequences, 7% to 10% of them seen just once. The sequenced sample was PBMCs, obtained 45 days after the first yellow fever vaccination. Every receptor here comes from a man younger than 35 who received the YFV17D yellow fever vaccine. Each CDR3 is given with its conserved first and last residue. A D gene is named only where the DNA matches it firmly. Size is stated for part of the rows, as once, few or many counts, or as a class when the clone is expanded.

d_gene,v_gene,abundance,j_gene,CDR3aa,CDR3nt
-,TRBV15,few,TRBJ1-1,CATSRYFTGLTEAFF,TGTGCCACCAGCAGATACTTTACAGGGCTCACTGAAGCTTTCTTT
-,TRBV7-8,-,TRBJ2-3,CASSLARGGRTDTQYF,TGTGCCAGCAGCTTAGCGCGGGGAGGCCGCACAGATACGCAGTATTTT
-,TRBV3-1,-,TRBJ2-1,CASSQDPGSQGEQFF,TGTGCCAGCAGCCAAGATCCTGGCAGTCAGGGCGAGCAGTTCTTC
-,TRBV12-3/TRBV12-4,-,TRBJ1-1,CASSLWTLLGNTEAFF,TGTGCCAGCAGTTTGTGGACGCTCCTGGGGAACACTGAAGCTTTCTTT
TRBD1,TRBV12-3/TRBV12-4,-,TRBJ1-5,CASSPRTGGEPQHF,TGTGCCAGCAGTCCCAGGACAGGGGGAGAGCCCCAGCATTTT
TRBD1,TRBV5-1,many,TRBJ2-1,CASSLATGGLNNEQFF,TGCGCCAGCAGCTTGGCGACAGGGGGCTTAAACAATGAGCAGTTCTTC
-,TRBV20-1,-,TRBJ2-5,CSARGLKPGQETQYF,TGCAGTGCTAGAGGATTGAAGCCTGGACAAGAGACCCAGTACTTC
TRBD2,TRBV20-1,few,TRBJ2-1,CSARGLAGGGSQFF,TGCAGTGCTAGAGGACTAGCGGGGGGGGGGAGCCAGTTCTTC
TRBD2,TRBV9,once,TRBJ2-3,CASSVAGGGAADTQYF,TGTGCCAGCAGCGTAGCTGGCGGGGGGGCAGCAGATACGCAGTATTTT
-,TRBV12-3/TRBV12-4,few,TRBJ1-1,CASSGGGTVNTEAFF,TGTGCCAGCAGTGGCGGAGGGACGGTGAACACTGAAGCTTTCTTT
-,TRBV12-3/TRBV12-4,-,TRBJ2-3,CASSLSLGISTDTQYF,TGTGCCAGCAGTTTAAGTTTAGGAATCAGCACAGATACGCAGTATTTT
-,TRBV7-9,-,TRBJ1-1,CASSDWEEAFF,TGTGCCAGCAGCGACTGGGAGGAAGCTTTCTTT
TRBD1,TRBV5-5,few,TRBJ2-7,CASSFQGHRGPYEQYF,TGTGCCAGCAGCTTCCAAGGTCACAGGGGACCCTACGAGCAGTACTTC
-,TRBV27,-,TRBJ2-5,CASSLSFRETQYF,TGTGCCAGCAGTTTATCTTTCCGAGAGACCCAGTACTTC
-,TRBV4-3,few,TRBJ1-5,CASSQDQGRYQPQHF,TGCGCCAGCAGCCAAGATCAGGGGCGGTATCAGCCCCAGCATTTT
TRBD1,TRBV20-1,few,TRBJ1-2,CSARVVNLGQLVTGYTF,TGCAGTGCTAGGGTCGTCAATTTGGGACAGCTGGTAACTGGCTACACCTTC
TRBD1,TRBV6-5,-,TRBJ2-3,CASSYSGQGARDTQYF,TGTGCCAGCAGTTACTCGGGACAGGGGGCAAGAGATACGCAGTATTTT
TRBD1,TRBV7-2,few,TRBJ1-3,CASSRQGVAGNTIYF,TGTGCCAGCAGCCGACAGGGGGTTGCGGGAAACACCATATATTTT
TRBD1,TRBV12-3/TRBV12-4,many,TRBJ2-2,CASSFGTGQAGELFF,TGTGCCAGCAGTTTCGGGACAGGCCAAGCCGGGGAGCTGTTTTTT
-,TRBV25-1,-,TRBJ1-5,CASLPRGANQPQHF,TGTGCCAGCCTTCCTCGGGGGGCCAATCAGCCCCAGCATTTT
-,TRBV7-2,few,TRBJ2-3,CASSPLGGGLAGTQYF,TGTGCCAGCAGCCCCCTAGGGGGGGGGCTTGCTGGTACGCAGTATTTT
-,TRBV10-3,many,TRBJ2-2,CATRTGYTGELFF,TGTGCCACCCGAACAGGGTACACCGGGGAGCTGTTTTTT
-,TRBV7-2,many,TRBJ2-7,CASSLKGHGSYEQYF,TGTGCCAGCAGCTTAAAAGGCCACGGTTCCTACGAGCAGTACTTC
TRBD1,TRBV7-8,few,TRBJ2-5,CASSLEGQGRGTQYF,TGTGCCAGCAGCCTGGAAGGACAGGGACGTGGGACCCAGTACTTC
-,TRBV5-4,-,TRBJ2-1,CASSFGAASYNEQFF,TGTGCCAGCAGCTTCGGGGCAGCCTCCTACAATGAGCAGTTCTTC
-,TRBV5-4,-,TRBJ1-4,CASSLDGVEKLFF,TGTGCCAGCAGCTTGGACGGGGTTGAAAAACTGTTTTTT
TRBD2,TRBV27,-,TRBJ2-3,CASSLVAGGGTDTQYF,TGTGCCAGCAGTTTAGTAGCGGGGGGAGGCACAGATACGCAGTATTTT
TRBD1,TRBV3-1,few,TRBJ2-6,CASSQDWGTGISGANVLTF,TGTGCCAGCAGCCAAGATTGGGGGACAGGTATCTCTGGGGCCAACGTCCTGACTTTC
-,TRBV19,few,TRBJ2-5,CASSIMERETQYF,TGTGCCAGTAGTATTATGGAGCGAGAGACCCAGTACTTC
-,TRBV5-4,many,TRBJ1-2,CASSLDGGYNYGYTF,TGTGCCAGCAGCTTGGACGGAGGGTATAACTATGGCTACACCTTC
TRBD2,TRBV18,many,TRBJ2-5,CASSPRRGAEETQYF,TGTGCCAGCTCCCCGAGGCGGGGGGCCGAAGAGACCCAGTACTTC
-,TRBV7-9,many,TRBJ1-2,CASSRVKKVSGAYGYTF,TGTGCCAGCAGCCGAGTCAAAAAGGTCTCTGGTGCCTATGGCTACACCTTC
-,TRBV20-1,-,TRBJ2-7,CSALRGTLYEQYF,TGCAGTGCTCTGAGGGGGACTTTATACGAGCAGTACTTC
-,TRBV20-1,-,TRBJ2-3,CSANWQYF,TGCAGTGCTAATTGGCAGTATTTT
TRBD1,TRBV4-3,few,TRBJ1-2,CASSQGPGTGSYGYTF,TGCGCCAGCAGCCAAGGTCCTGGGACAGGCTCCTATGGCTACACCTTC
TRBD2,TRBV5-1,-,TRBJ2-3,CASSLVSGGVPDTQYF,TGCGCCAGCAGCTTGGTTTCGGGGGGGGTTCCAGATACGCAGTATTTT
TRBD2,TRBV11-2,many,TRBJ2-1,CASSSPSGGRNEQFF,TGTGCCAGCAGCTCCCCTAGCGGGGGTCGGAATGAGCAGTTCTTC
-,TRBV5-5,few,TRBJ2-7,CASSLADGLEQYF,TGTGCCAGCAGCTTGGCGGACGGGCTGGAGCAGTACTTC
-,TRBV3-1,-,TRBJ1-1,CACSQVRDTLMNTEAFF,TGTGCCTGCAGCCAAGTAAGGGACACCCTTATGAACACTGAAGCTTTCTTT
-,TRBV5-1,many,TRBJ1-2,CASSTAGDFGYTF,TGCGCCAGCAGCACGGCAGGGGATTTTGGCTACACCTTC
-,TRBV4-2,-,TRBJ1-1,CASSQIGHTEAFF,TGTGCCAGCAGCCAAATCGGACACACTGAAGCTTTCTTT
-,TRBV9,-,TRBJ2-3,CASSVHTSTDTQYF,TGTGCCAGCAGCGTTCATACTAGCACAGATACGCAGTATTTT
TRBD1,TRBV29-1,few,TRBJ2-3,CSVEAGQGSTDTQYF,TGCAGCGTTGAAGCGGGACAGGGAAGCACAGATACGCAGTATTTT
-,TRBV12-3/TRBV12-4,-,TRBJ1-2,CASSFGEGTTNYGYTF,TGTGCCAGCAGTTTTGGGGAGGGAACAACTAACTATGGCTACACCTTC
-,TRBV7-6,-,TRBJ2-5,CASSIIAEETQYF,TGTGCCAGCAGTATTATAGCCGAGGAGACCCAGTACTTC
TRBD2,TRBV7-6,-,TRBJ2-2,CASSLLEAGEHTGELFF,TGTGCCAGCAGCTTATTAGAAGCGGGGGAGCACACCGGGGAGCTGTTTTTT
-,TRBV6-1,few,TRBJ1-4,CASSGFTGPGNEKLFF,TGTGCCAGCAGTGGGTTTACAGGGCCAGGGAATGAAAAACTGTTTTTT
-,TRBV5-5,few,TRBJ2-5,CASSLQRETQYF,TGTGCCAGCAGCCTCCAGCGAGAGACCCAGTACTTC